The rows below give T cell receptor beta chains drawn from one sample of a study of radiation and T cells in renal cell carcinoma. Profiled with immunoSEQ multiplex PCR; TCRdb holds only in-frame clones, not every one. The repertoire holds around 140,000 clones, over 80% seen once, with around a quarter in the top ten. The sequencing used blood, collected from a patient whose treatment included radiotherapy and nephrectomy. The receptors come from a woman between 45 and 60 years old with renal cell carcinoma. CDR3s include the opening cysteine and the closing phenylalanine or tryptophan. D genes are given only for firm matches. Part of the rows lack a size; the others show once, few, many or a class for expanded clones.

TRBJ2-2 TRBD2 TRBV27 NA CASSLSAGGPRNGELFF TGTGCCAGCAGTTTATCGGCGGGAGGGCCTCGGAACGGGGAGCTGTTTTTT
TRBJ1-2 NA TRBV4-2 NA CASSQESGAGGYTF TGTGCCAGCAGCCAAGAATCGGGGGCTGGTGGCTACACCTTC
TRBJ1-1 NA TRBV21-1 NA CASSKGGVRNTEAFF TGTGCCAGCAGCAAAGGGGGTGTCCGGAACACTGAAGCTTTCTTT
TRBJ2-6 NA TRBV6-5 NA CASRGLTGANVLTF TGTGCCAGCCGGGGGCTTACTGGGGCCAACGTCCTGACTTTC
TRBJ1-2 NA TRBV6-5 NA CASRSPVYGYTF TGTGCCAGCAGATCGCCGGTCTATGGCTACACCTTC
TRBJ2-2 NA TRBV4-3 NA CASSHRQVPTGELFF TGCGCCAGCAGCCACCGACAGGTTCCCACCGGGGAGCTGTTTTTT
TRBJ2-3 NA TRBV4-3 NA CASSRRLDTDTQYF TGCGCCAGCAGCCGCCGGCTAGACACAGATACGCAGTATTTT
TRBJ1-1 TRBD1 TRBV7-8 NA CASRRQGQVFGTEAFF TGTGCCAGCAGGAGACAGGGTCAGGTGTTTGGCACTGAAGCTTTCTTT
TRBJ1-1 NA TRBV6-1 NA CASSEVDGNTEAFF TGTGCCAGCAGTGAAGTCGACGGTAACACTGAAGCTTTCTTT
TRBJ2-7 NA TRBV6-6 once CASSFDRHSYEQYF TGTGCCAGCAGTTTCGACAGACACTCCTACGAGCAGTACTTC
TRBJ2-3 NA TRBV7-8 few CASTPAGAVDTQYF TGTGCCAGCACCCCCGCGGGGGCGGTGGATACGCAGTATTTT
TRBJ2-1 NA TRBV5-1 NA CASSLGPKNEQFF TGCGCCAGCAGCTTGGGCCCCAAGAATGAGCAGTTCTTC
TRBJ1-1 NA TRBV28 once CASRPALNTEAFF TGTGCCAGCAGACCTGCGCTGAACACTGAAGCTTTCTTT
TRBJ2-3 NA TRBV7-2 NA CASTVAGTDTQYF TGTGCCAGCACCGTAGCGGGCACAGATACGCAGTATTTT
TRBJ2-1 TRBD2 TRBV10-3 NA CAIRMSSGSNEQFF TGTGCCATCAGGATGTCTAGCGGGTCTAATGAGCAGTTCTTC
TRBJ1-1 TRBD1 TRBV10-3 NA CAIKGQGAGYNTEAFF TGTGCCATCAAGGGGCAGGGGGCCGGGTATAACACTGAAGCTTTCTTT
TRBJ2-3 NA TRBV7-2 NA CASRHPTSRDTQYF TGTGCCAGCAGACACCCTACGAGTCGGGATACGCAGTATTTT
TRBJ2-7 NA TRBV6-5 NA CASSYSKDREQYF TGTGCCAGCAGTTACTCCAAGGACCGCGAGCAGTACTTC
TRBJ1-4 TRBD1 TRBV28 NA CASSLPGGGNEKLFF TGTGCCAGCAGTTTACCAGGGGGGGGTAATGAAAAACTGTTTTTT
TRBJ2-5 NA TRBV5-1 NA CASSLARQETQYF TGCGCCAGCAGCTTGGCGCGCCAGGAGACCCAGTACTTC
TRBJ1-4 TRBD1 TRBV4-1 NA CASSSMGTGGYPTNEKLFF TGCGCCAGCAGCTCAATGGGGACAGGGGGATACCCAACTAATGAAAAACTGTTTTTT
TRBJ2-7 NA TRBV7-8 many CASSLQGKGYEQYF TGTGCCAGCAGCTTGCAGGGTAAAGGCTACGAGCAGTACTTC
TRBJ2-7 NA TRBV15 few CATSRSHTPGNEQYF TGTGCCACCAGCAGATCTCATACCCCAGGGAACGAGCAGTACTTC
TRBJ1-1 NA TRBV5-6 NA CASTSGGGTEAFF TGTGCCAGCACCTCTGGAGGGGGCACTGAAGCTTTCTTT
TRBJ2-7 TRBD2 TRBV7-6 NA CASSPPRLAGGGEQYF TGTGCCAGCAGCCCACCGAGACTAGCGGGAGGTGGCGAGCAGTACTTC
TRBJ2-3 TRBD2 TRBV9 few CASSGGSGSTDTQYF TGTGCCAGCAGCGGCGGTAGCGGGAGCACAGATACGCAGTATTTT
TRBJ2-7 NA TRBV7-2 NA CASRAGGEQYF TGTGCCAGCAGAGCAGGTGGCGAGCAGTACTTC
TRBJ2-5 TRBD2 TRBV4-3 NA CASSQDHGGGTQETQYF TGCGCCAGCAGCCAAGATCACGGCGGGGGGACACAAGAGACCCAGTACTTC
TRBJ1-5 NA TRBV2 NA CASSAGHISNQPQHF TGTGCCAGCAGTGCGGGACATATTAGCAATCAGCCCCAGCATTTT
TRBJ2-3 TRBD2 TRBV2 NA CASSARTSGGTDTQYF TGTGCCAGCAGCGCCAGGACTAGCGGAGGCACAGATACGCAGTATTTT
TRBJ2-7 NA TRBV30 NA CAWRGGRSYEQYF TGTGCCTGGAGGGGAGGTAGGTCCTACGAGCAGTACTTC
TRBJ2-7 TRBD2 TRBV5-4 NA CASSRPAGGPQEQYF TGTGCCAGCAGCCGCCCCGCGGGAGGGCCCCAAGAGCAGTACTTC
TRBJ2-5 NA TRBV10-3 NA CAISEGEETQYF TGTGCCATCAGTGAGGGGGAAGAGACCCAGTACTTC
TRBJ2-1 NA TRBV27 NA CASSSGTNSYNEQFF TGTGCCAGCAGTTCGGGCACCAATTCCTACAATGAGCAGTTCTTC
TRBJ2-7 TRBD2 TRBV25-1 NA CASSEIAGESYEQYF TGTGCCAGCAGTGAAATAGCGGGAGAAAGCTACGAGCAGTACTTC
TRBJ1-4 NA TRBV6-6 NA CASTDDRRSEKLFF TGTGCCAGCACCGACGACAGGCGTTCTGAAAAACTGTTTTTT
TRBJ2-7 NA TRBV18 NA CASSPDSNYYEQYF TGTGCCAGCTCACCGGACTCAAATTACTACGAGCAGTACTTC
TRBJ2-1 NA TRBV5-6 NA CASSFGWGQGEQFF TGTGCCAGCAGCTTTGGATGGGGACAAGGTGAGCAGTTCTTC
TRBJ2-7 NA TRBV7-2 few CASSFGTDPYEQYF TGTGCCAGCAGCTTCGGGACCGACCCCTACGAGCAGTACTTC
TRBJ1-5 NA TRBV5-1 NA CASSPGRDQPQHF TGCGCCAGCAGTCCCGGGAGGGATCAGCCCCAGCATTTT
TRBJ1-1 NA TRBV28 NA CASYSRGNTEAFF TGTGCCAGCTACTCCCGGGGTAATACTGAAGCTTTCTTT
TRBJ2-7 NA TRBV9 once CASSVGRGTPYEQYF TGTGCCAGCAGCGTAGGTCGGGGGACACCCTACGAGCAGTACTTC
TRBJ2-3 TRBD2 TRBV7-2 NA CASSLQRGGSTDTQYF TGTGCCAGCAGCTTACAGCGGGGGGGCTCCACAGATACGCAGTATTTT
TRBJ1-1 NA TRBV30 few CAWGQQVFMNTEAFF TGTGCCTGGGGCCAACAGGTGTTTATGAACACTGAAGCTTTCTTT
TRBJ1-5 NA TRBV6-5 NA CASMGPGVGNQPQHF TGTGCCAGCATGGGCCCGGGAGTAGGCAATCAGCCCCAGCATTTT
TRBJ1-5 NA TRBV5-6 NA CASSTNRHQPQHF TGTGCCAGCAGCACCAACCGGCATCAGCCCCAGCATTTT
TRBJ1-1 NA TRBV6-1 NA CASSSTFRGFLF TGTGCCAGCAGTTCTACATTCCGGGGTTTCCTCTTT
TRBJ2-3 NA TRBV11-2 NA CASSLTEGRADTQYF TGTGCCAGCAGCTTAACGGAAGGTCGGGCAGATACGCAGTATTTT
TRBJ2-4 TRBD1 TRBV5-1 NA CASSLQGQVDIQYF TGCGCCAGCAGCTTACAGGGGCAGGTTGACATTCAGTACTTC
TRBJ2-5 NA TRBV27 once CASSSAGGETQYF TGTGCCAGCAGTTCCGCTGGTGGGGAGACCCAGTACTTC
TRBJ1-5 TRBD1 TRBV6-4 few CASSERTGNQPQHF TGTGCCAGCAGCGAAAGGACAGGGAATCAGCCCCAGCATTTT
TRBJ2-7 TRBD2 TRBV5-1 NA CASSSQPGLAGGRGWEQYF TGCGCCAGCAGCTCGCAGCCGGGACTAGCGGGGGGACGGGGATGGGAGCAGTACTTC
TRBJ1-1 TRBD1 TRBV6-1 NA CASSERGTGTEAFF TGTGCCAGCAGTGAACGAGGGACAGGGACTGAAGCTTTCTTT
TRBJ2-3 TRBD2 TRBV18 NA CASSPSLAGGVDTQYF TGTGCCAGCTCACCGTCACTAGCGGGAGGCGTAGATACGCAGTATTTT
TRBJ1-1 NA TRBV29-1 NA CSVATGPNTEAFF TGCAGCGTTGCTACAGGGCCGAACACTGAAGCTTTCTTT
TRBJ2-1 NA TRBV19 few CASTSRGLATTNEQFF TGTGCCAGTACCTCTCGCGGGCTAGCAACTACGAATGAGCAGTTCTTC